This T cell receptor beta chain is from a study of blood T cell repertoires in COVID-19. Turning to the study itself: T cells, B-cell-depleted T cells, or PBMCs supplied cDNA or gDNA.

This CDR3 has 13 amino acids. Germline values: CDR1 KGHDR, CDR2 SFDVKD. Germline trimming cut 4 bases from V and 6 bases from J; bases unmatched to any gene: 2. Sequencing used immunoSEQ multiplex PCR; TCRdb keeps in-frame clones, though not all of them. This sample yields 97,000 or so clones, of which 80% to 95% are seen a single time; roughly 4.3% belongs to the top ten. The receptor's source is a man aged 18 to 30 with acute or convalescent COVID-19. The V and J genes are TRBV24-1 and TRBJ1-5; 7 positions agree with TRBD1. The sample was peripheral blood. The CDR3 DNA reads TGTGCCACCAGTGAGGGACAGAGTCAGCCCCAGCATTTT. Translating gives CATSEGQSQPQHF.